Below, 31 T cell receptor beta chains from the same sample are listed, as sequenced in a study of CD8 T cells in Susac syndrome. Reverse transcription of roughly 0.5 to 1 ug RNA used random hexamers. One entry per CDR3 protein results from TCRdb running MiXCR on the immunoSEQ multiplex PCR reads. The profile shows 20,000 to 25,000 distinct CDR3 sequences, just under 95% of them singletons. Material for sequencing was CD8+ T cells from PBMCs. The receptors here all came from a human donor in good health.

This clonotype was seen more than once but under ten times. This chain joins TRBV6-2 or TRBV6-3 and TRBJ2-1; tentative D call: TRBD2 (6 bases). The V and J ends lost 5 bases and 4 bases respectively, with 12 bases between them. Germline CDR1 and CDR2: MNHEY and SVGEGT. The CDR3 extends over 14 amino acids. The CDR3 here is CASSLALEYNEQFF. The CDR3 nucleotides are TGTGCCAGCAGTCTAGCGCTAGAATACAATGAGCAGTTCTTC.

The chain has TRBV27 and TRBJ1-6; D perhaps matches TRBD1 (5 bases). Per germline, CDR1 MNHEY and CDR2 SMNVEV (reference sequence). This CDR3 has 17 amino acids. The V gene lost 4 bases and the J gene lost 2 bases, with 15 bases spanning the gap. CDR3 in amino acids: CASSSYRLVTYNSPLHF. DNA of the CDR3: TGTGCCAGCAGTTCATACAGGCTTGTAACCTATAATTCACCCCTCCACTTT.

This chain uses TRBV4-3 with TRBJ2-7; no firm D call. CDR1 and CDR2 from the germline V gene are LGHNA and YSLEER. The CDR3 loop spans 11 amino acids. The V and J ends lost 3 bases and 6 bases respectively, with 6 bases between them. This CDR3 reads CASSHRGEQYF. The CDR3 region has the DNA TGCGCCAGCAGCCACAGAGGCGAGCAGTACTTC.

In its sample, this clonotype was seen once. The chain links TRBV27 to TRBJ1-6; D unclear. CDR3 length equals 14 residues. The germline CDR1 and CDR2 sequences are MNHEY and SMNVEV (reference sequence). V dropped 2 bases and J dropped 11 bases, with 13 bases sitting between them. DNA for the CDR3: TGTGCCAGCAGTTTACTGGACGGAGAGGCACCCCTCCACTTT. It yields the protein CASSLLDGEAPLHF.

The chain has TRBV19 and TRBJ2-1, with 10 bases aligning to TRBD2. The germline gives CDR1 LNHDA, CDR2 SQIVND (reference sequence). This CDR3 region has 13 residues. CDR3 sequence reads: CSSLAGEMGEQFF. In DNA form, the CDR3 reads TGTTCCTCCCTAGCGGGGGAGATGGGTGAGCAGTTCTTC. Full variable domain (remainder filled in from reference TRBV19 and TRBJ2-1): DGGITQSPKYLFRKEGQNVTLSCEQNLNHDAMYWYRQDPGQGLRLIYYSQIVNDFQKGDIAEGYSVSREKKESFPLTVTSAQKNPTAFYLCSSLAGEMGEQFFGPGTRLTVL.

This chain links TRBV15 with TRBJ1-1; the D gene is possibly TRBD1 (6 bases). V was clipped by 0 bases and J by 0 bases, with 20 bases between them. From germline, CDR1 is LNHNV and CDR2 YYDKDF (reference sequence). The CDR3 is 19 residues long. The CDR3 region has the DNA TGTGCCACCAGCAGAGATTACGACGGGGGCCCTAAAATGAACACTGAAGCTTTCTTT. Its protein is CATSRDYDGGPKMNTEAFF.

A single count supports this clonotype. The CDR3 is CASDTPEGLAHNEQFF. CDR3 nucleotides: TGTGCCAGCGACACTCCTGAGGGGTTGGCTCACAATGAGCAGTTCTTC. This chain connects TRBV6-1 to TRBJ2-1; D is possibly TRBD1 or TRBD2 (5 bases each). The length of the CDR3 is 16 residues. Germline loops: CDR1 MNHNS, CDR2 SASEGT. Between the trimmed V and J ends, which lost 8 bases and 5 bases, there was a span of 22 bases.

This clonotype was seen just once. The V gene is TRBV20-1, the J gene TRBJ2-2; possibly TRBD2 for D (6 bases). Between the trimmed V and J ends, which lost 1 base and 1 base, there was a span of 16 bases. The CDR3 extends over 17 amino acids. Germline V gives CDR1 DFQATT, CDR2 SNEGSKA (reference sequence). This CDR3 is CSARGGTRALNTGELFF. The CDR3 nucleotides read TGCAGTGCTAGAGGCGGGACCAGGGCCTTGAACACCGGGGAGCTGTTTTTT.

This chain's CDR3 is CASSPTDWEYNEQFF. Here the CDR3 DNA reads TGTGCCAGTAGCCCGACAGACTGGGAGTACAATGAGCAGTTCTTC. The chain is built from TRBV19 and TRBJ2-1; perhaps D is TRBD1 or TRBD2 (5 bases each). The germline V and J ends were trimmed by 6 bases and 4 bases, with 16 bases remaining between them. The germline V gene encodes CDR1 LNHDA and CDR2 SQIVND (reference sequence). CDR3 length: 15 amino acids. Complete variable domain (other parts from reference TRBV19 and TRBJ2-1): DGGITQSPKYLFRKEGQNVTLSCEQNLNHDAMYWYRQDPGQGLRLIYYSQIVNDFQKGDIAEGYSVSREKKESFPLTVTSAQKNPTAFYLCASSPTDWEYNEQFFGPGTRLTVL.

The chain joins TRBV27 to TRBJ2-5, with 11 bases fitting TRBD2. CDR3 size: 18 residues. From germline, CDR1 is MNHEY and CDR2 SMNVEV (reference sequence). After removal of 3 bases from V and 5 bases from J, the junction contained 14 bases not matched to a gene. CDR3 sequence reads: CASSFSTSGAPYGETQYF. The CDR3 DNA sequence: TGTGCCAGCAGTTTTTCGACTAGCGGGGCCCCCTATGGGGAGACCCAGTACTTC.

This rearrangement joins TRBV4-3 to TRBJ2-3; D gene uncertain. CDR3 size: 17 residues. Germline lookup yields CDR1 LGHNA and CDR2 YSLEER. Trimming took 0 bases from V and 1 from J, leaving 14 bases between them. CDR3 sequence: CASSQDPGLIGTDTQYF. The DNA for the CDR3 is TGCGCCAGCAGCCAAGATCCGGGTCTTATCGGCACAGATACGCAGTATTTT.

This rearrangement joins TRBV25-1 to TRBJ2-3; maybe TRBD1 (7 bases). Trimming pared 6 bases from V and 6 bases from J, leaving 16 bases between. The CDR3 spans 14 residues. Germline CDR1 and CDR2: MGHDK and SYGVNS. For the CDR3, the DNA is TGTGCCAGCAGGGGGGGACAGAACACCGATACGCAGTATTTT. It is translated as CASRGGQNTDTQYF.

The chain combines TRBV4-3 with TRBJ1-2; unclear D gene. V lost 4 bases to trimming and J lost 8 bases, with 20 bases between them. Looked up from germline, CDR1 is LGHNA and CDR2 is YSLEER. The CDR3 has 15 residues. The CDR3 spells CASSRLGGVLEGYTF. The DNA of the CDR3 is TGCGCCAGCAGCCGTCTGGGAGGAGTGCTAGAAGGCTACACCTTC.

The chain combines TRBV19 with TRBJ1-1; 8 nucleotides match TRBD1. In germline, CDR1 is LNHDA, CDR2 SQIVND (reference sequence). The CDR3 is 14 amino acids. V gave up 7 bases and J gave up 0 bases; unmatched junction bases: 4. The CDR3: CASTPTGVNTEAFF. DNA for the CDR3: TGTGCCAGTACTCCGACAGGGGTGAACACTGAAGCTTTCTTT.

The V gene is TRBV20-1, the J gene TRBJ2-3, with TRBD2 matching 10 bases. The CDR3 spans 15 residues. Germline V gene sequence: CDR1 DFQATT, CDR2 SNEGSKA (reference sequence). Trimming at V came to 1 base and at J to 7 bases, leaving 8 bases not matched to a gene. The CDR3 DNA follows: TGCAGTGCTAGAGTGGTAGCGGGGGGCGGGAATACGCAGTATTTT. Amino acids: CSARVVAGGGNTQYF.

This clonotype has just one count. J is TRBJ2-2 and V is TRBV29-1, with 9 bases lining up with TRBD2. V dropped 4 bases and J dropped 1; count of bases not matched to a gene: 7. The germline V gene encodes CDR1 SQVTM and CDR2 ANQGSEA. The CDR3 has 16 amino acids. As DNA, the CDR3 is TGCAGCGTTGTCGGCTCTAGCGGGAAGAACACCGGGGAGCTGTTTTTT. It translates to CSVVGSSGKNTGELFF.

The chain couples TRBV6-1 to TRBJ1-6, with a possible D match to TRBD1 (5 bases). CDR1 is MNHNS, CDR2 SASEGT, per germline. The ends were cut back, 8 bases at V and 5 bases at J, with 16 bases in the middle. This CDR3 is 15 amino acids long. DNA of the CDR3: TGTGCCAGCCCAACCAGGGAGAGCGATAATTCACCCCTCCACTTT. It codes for CASPTRESDNSPLHF.

The chain links TRBV11-2 to TRBJ2-3, with TRBD1 as a possible D gene (5 bases). This CDR3 has 16 amino acids. Germline V lookup: CDR1 SGHAT, CDR2 FQNNGV. Trimming pared 2 bases from V and 5 bases from J, leaving 17 bases between. CDR3 bases: TGTGCCAGCAGCTTAATTCTTCAGGGCTCAAGAGATACGCAGTATTTT. It encodes CASSLILQGSRDTQYF.

This rearrangement joins TRBV7-2 to TRBJ2-6, with D possibly being TRBD1 (6 bases). Trimming took 4 bases from V and 2 from J, leaving 12 bases between them. Per germline, CDR1 SGHTA and CDR2 FQGNSA. There are 16 residues in the CDR3. The CDR3: CASSYDRDTGANVLTF. CDR3 DNA sequence: TGTGCCAGCAGCTACGACCGGGACACTGGGGCCAACGTCCTGACTTTC.

This clonotype appeared once. The chain joins TRBV7-8 to TRBJ1-1; D is ambiguous. V lost 5 bases and J lost 8, with 24 bases in between. From germline, CDR1 is SGHVS and CDR2 FQNEAQ. The CDR3 contains 16 residues. This CDR3 reads CASSPATLDLSGEAFF. The CDR3 DNA is TGTGCCAGCAGCCCCGCCACCTTAGACCTGAGTGGCGAAGCTTTCTTT. Drawing the rest from reference TRBV7-8 and TRBJ1-1, the complete variable domain is GAGVSQSPRYKVAKRGQDVALRCDPISGHVSLFWYQQALGQGPEFLTYFQNEAQLDKSGLPSDRFFAERPEGSVSTLKIQRTQQEDSAVYLCASSPATLDLSGEAFFGQGTRLTVV.

The V call is TRBV7-9, the J call TRBJ2-4; 7 nucleotides agree with TRBD2. J was trimmed by 9 bases and V by 3 bases; bases with no gene match: 17. The CDR3 extends over 17 amino acids. In germline, CDR1 is SEHNR, CDR2 FQNEAQ (reference sequence). The chain's CDR3 is CASSFFGGEGSHRIQYF. The CDR3, as DNA: TGTGCCAGCAGCTTTTTCGGCGGGGAGGGGTCCCACCGCATTCAGTACTTC.

The genes are TRBV12-3 or TRBV12-4 and TRBJ2-5, with 14 bases that match TRBD2. The V gene end was trimmed by 5 bases and the J gene end by 5 bases; junction bases not matched to a gene: 4. This CDR3 has 15 amino acids. Here the CDR3 DNA reads TGTGCCAGCAGTAGACTAGCGGGGGGGTGGGAGACCCAGTACTTC. Translating gives CASSRLAGGWETQYF.

This chain uses TRBV29-1 with TRBJ1-3; 8 bases are a match to TRBD1. Trimming removed 6 bases from V and 2 bases from J; junction bases left unmatched: 3. The CDR3 runs to 13 residues. Germline CDR1 is SQVTM and CDR2 is ANQGSEA. In DNA form, the CDR3 reads TGCAGCGTGGAGACAGGGGCTGGAAACACCATATATTTT. Translation gives CSVETGAGNTIYF.

This chain joins TRBV6-2 or TRBV6-3 and TRBJ2-7; D not resolved. The V end was cut by 8 bases, the J end by 3 bases, with 11 bases between. The CDR3 consists of 12 residues. CDR1 and CDR2 (germline): MNHEY, SVGEGT. Here the CDR3 DNA reads TGTGCCAGCCAGATCTCCCTCTACGAGCAGTACTTC. It specifies CASQISLYEQYF.

This chain connects TRBV5-5 to TRBJ1-1, with D perhaps matching TRBD1 (6 bases). The CDR3 runs 13 residues. CDR1 and CDR2 (germline): SGHKS, YYEKEE (reference sequence). Here the CDR3 DNA reads TGTGGTACCGGGACAAAGATGAACACTGAAGCTTTCTTT. This gives the protein CGTGTKMNTEAFF.

The chain combines TRBV4-1 with TRBJ1-1; the D gene is possibly TRBD1 (6 bases). Trimming took 0 bases from V and 3 from J, leaving 11 bases between them. CDR3 size: 15 residues. Germline lookup yields CDR1 MGHRA and CDR2 YSYEKL. For the CDR3, the DNA is TGCGCCAGCAGCCAAGATAGGGGGGAGGACACTGAAGCTTTCTTT. This encodes CASSQDRGEDTEAFF.

V and J are TRBV5-1 and TRBJ1-4; 9 bases map to TRBD1. With 4 bases clipped from V and 8 bases from J, the junction kept 12 bases outside the gene matches. The CDR3 runs 16 residues. Germline V CDR1 and CDR2: SGHRS, YFSETQ. The CDR3 protein is CASSPTVGQGREKLFF. Here the CDR3 DNA reads TGCGCCAGCAGCCCCACAGTGGGACAGGGCAGAGAAAAACTGTTTTTT.

This rearrangement joins TRBV2 to TRBJ1-5; 10 nucleotides line up with TRBD1. V was clipped by 4 bases and J by 0 bases; unmatched bases: 9. The CDR3 loop spans 18 amino acids. Looked up from germline, CDR1 is SNHLY and CDR2 is FYNNEI. In DNA, the CDR3 is TGTGCCAGCAGTGTTACCGGGACAGGGGTCTATAGCAATCAGCCCCAGCATTTT. Its protein is CASSVTGTGVYSNQPQHF.

The chain employs TRBV20-1 and TRBJ1-1; tentatively, D is TRBD1 (5 bases). Between the trimmed V and J ends, which lost 4 bases and 9 bases, there was a span of 18 bases. The CDR3 length is 13 residues. The germline CDR1 and CDR2 sequences are DFQATT and SNEGSKA (reference sequence). The CDR3, as DNA: TGCAGTGCTACTAATTTGGGACCGGGACAAGCTTTCTTT. This encodes CSATNLGPGQAFF.

The chain employs TRBV19 and TRBJ2-3, with TRBD2 matching over 9 bases. Per the germline V gene, CDR1 is LNHDA and CDR2 is SQIVND (reference sequence). The CDR3 runs to 16 residues. V lost 3 bases, J lost 1 base, and 5 bases stayed unmatched. For the CDR3, the DNA is TGTGCCAGTAGTATTCTCGCGGGGGGGCGCACAGATACGCAGTATTTT. Its protein is CASSILAGGRTDTQYF.

CDR3 sequence reads: CASSPRLGDEQFF. The CDR3 nucleotides are TGCGCCAGCAGTCCTCGATTAGGGGATGAGCAGTTCTTC. This chain uses TRBV10-1 with TRBJ2-1, with a weak D call TRBD1 (5 bases). Per germline, CDR1 WNHNN and CDR2 SYGVQD (reference sequence). CDR3 length: 13 residues. V lost 5 bases to trimming and J lost 8 bases, with 13 bases between them.